The 21 T cell receptor beta chains below all came from one sample that was sequenced in a study of radiation and T cells in renal cell carcinoma. Some clones are missing from TCRdb's copy, which holds only in-frame ones; the method was immunoSEQ multiplex PCR. The table shows 15,000 or so clones, with approximately 56% occurring only once. As to treatment: treatment-naive control, cytoreductive nephrectomy. This specimen was tumor tissue, taken from a patient whose treatment was nephrectomy without radiotherapy. These receptors originate from a man aged 55 to 69 with renal cell carcinoma.

This chain links TRBV27 with TRBJ2-2; D unclear. Germline lookup yields CDR1 MNHEY and CDR2 SMNVEV (reference sequence). Between the trimmed V and J ends, which lost 6 bases and 7 bases, there was a span of 24 bases. CDR3 size: 17 residues. The CDR3 sequence is CASRPGGVLGTVGELFF. Here the CDR3 DNA reads TGTGCCAGCAGGCCTGGTGGGGTCCTGGGAACGGTCGGGGAGCTGTTTTTT.

V and J are TRBV27 and TRBJ1-1, with D perhaps matching TRBD1 (5 bases). V dropped 3 bases and J dropped 4 bases, with 12 bases sitting between them. The CDR3 spans 14 residues. Germline values: CDR1 MNHEY, CDR2 SMNVEV (reference sequence). CDR3 bases: TGTGCCAGCAGTTTGTACGGGGCAACCACTGAAGCTTTCTTT. It specifies CASSLYGATTEAFF.

J is TRBJ1-5 and V is TRBV18, with 8 bases aligning to TRBD1. The CDR3 contains 16 residues. Looked up from germline, CDR1 is KGHSH and CDR2 is LQKENI. Trimming removed 3 bases from V and 0 bases from J; junction bases left unmatched: 4. The CDR3 region is CASSPTTGASNQPQHF. Here the CDR3 DNA reads TGTGCCAGCTCACCGACGACAGGGGCTAGCAATCAGCCCCAGCATTTT.

V gene TRBV29-1 combines with J gene TRBJ2-7; TRBD1 matches 8 bases. The CDR3 sequence is 11 residues long. Germline values: CDR1 SQVTM, CDR2 ANQGSEA. The ends lost 6 bases at V and 5 bases at J; junction bases unmatched: 3. The chain's CDR3 is CSVETGDEQYF. CDR3 DNA: TGCAGCGTGGAGACAGGGGACGAGCAGTACTTC.

The chain links TRBV29-1 to TRBJ1-2; D is undetermined. The CDR3 extends over 12 amino acids. CDR1 is SQVTM, CDR2 ANQGSEA, per germline. V was clipped by 0 bases and J by 7 bases, with 9 bases between them. Here the CDR3 DNA reads TGCAGCGTTGAAGAAGGGTCGGTTGGCTACACCTTC. This encodes CSVEEGSVGYTF.

V and J are TRBV27 and TRBJ2-7; no clear D gene. This CDR3 has 17 residues. V was cut by 0 bases and J by 4 bases, with 19 bases left in between. Germline V gene sequence: CDR1 MNHEY, CDR2 SMNVEV (reference sequence). The CDR3 sequence is CASSLSIVGRPTYEQYF. The CDR3 DNA follows: TGTGCCAGCAGTTTATCGATAGTTGGCAGACCTACATACGAGCAGTACTTC.

The rearrangement uses TRBV6-1 and TRBJ1-2; D perhaps matches TRBD1 (5 bases). The germline CDR1 and CDR2 sequences are MNHNS and SASEGT. The V end was cut by 6 bases, the J end by 5 bases, with 19 bases between. The CDR3 totals 15 residues. CDR3 in amino acids: CASRERTVGGYGYTF. In DNA form, the CDR3 reads TGTGCCAGCAGAGAACGGACCGTCGGGGGGTATGGCTACACCTTC.

The chain uses TRBV28 and TRBJ1-1; D is perhaps TRBD1 (6 bases). Deletions cut 4 bases from V and 5 bases from J, with 14 bases between. The CDR3 contains 14 residues. CDR1 is MDHEN, CDR2 SYDVKM, per germline. Written as DNA, the CDR3 is TGTGCCAGCAGTTCCAGGGGAGGACGGACTGAAGCTTTCTTT. Translating it yields CASSSRGGRTEAFF.

The genes are TRBV5-1 and TRBJ2-1, with 7 bases matching TRBD2. J was trimmed by 9 bases and V by 0 bases; bases with no gene match: 3. The CDR3 extends over 13 amino acids. The germline V gene encodes CDR1 SGHRS and CDR2 YFSETQ. CDR3 sequence: CASSLGSGAEQFF. The DNA for the CDR3 is TGCGCCAGCAGCTTGGGGAGCGGGGCTGAGCAGTTCTTC.

This clone was recorded only once. The chain recombines TRBV5-6 with TRBJ2-5; the match to TRBD1 covers 7 bases. The J call may be in error: the DNA end matches TRBJ2-7 better. Germline CDR1 and CDR2: SGHDT and YYEEEE. The CDR3 consists of 14 residues. The CDR3 loop reads CASSRDRISYEQYF. The CDR3 DNA follows: TGTGCCAGCAGCCGGGACAGAATCTCCTACGAGCAGTACTTC.

J is TRBJ2-2 and V is TRBV2; tentative D call: TRBD2 (6 bases). The length of the CDR3 is 15 residues. The V gene lost 5 bases and the J gene lost 0 bases, with 10 bases spanning the gap. Germline lookup yields CDR1 SNHLY and CDR2 FYNNEI. The DNA for the CDR3 is TGTGCCAGCAGTCAAACTAGCTCGAACACCGGGGAGCTGTTTTTT. It translates to CASSQTSSNTGELFF.

This sequence joins TRBV5-1 and TRBJ1-2, with TRBD1 matching 7 bases. CDR1 is SGHRS and CDR2 is YFSETQ in the germline V gene. The V gene end was trimmed by 4 bases and the J gene end by 6 bases; junction bases not matched to a gene: 9. This CDR3 has 14 amino acids. CDR3 in DNA: TGCGCCAGCAGCGCATCCCTAACAGGGGATGGCTACACCTTC. This sequence encodes CASSASLTGDGYTF.

The gene calls are TRBV5-6 and TRBJ2-1; 11 bases align to TRBD2. The CDR3 has 17 residues. Germline assignment: CDR1 SGHDT and CDR2 YYEEEE. Trimming took 0 bases from V and 2 from J; bases not matched to a gene: 4. The CDR3 loop reads CASSLALAGGTYNEQFF. CDR3 sequence (DNA): TGTGCCAGCAGCTTGGCCCTAGCGGGAGGCACCTACAATGAGCAGTTCTTC.

This chain joins TRBV5-6 and TRBJ1-1; D is ambiguous. Germline loops: CDR1 SGHDT, CDR2 YYEEEE. The V end was cut by 4 bases, the J end by 6 bases, with 16 bases between. The CDR3 runs 14 residues. The CDR3 DNA reads TGTGCCAGCAGCCCCGGGGTCTCCGGGTCTGAAGCTTTCTTT. Translating it yields CASSPGVSGSEAFF. Variable domain in full (rest from reference TRBV5-6 and TRBJ1-1): DAGVTQSPTHLIKTRGQQVTLRCSPKSGHDTVSWYQQALGQGPQFIFQYYEEEERQRGNFPDRFSGHQFPNYSSELNVNALLLGDSALYLCASSPGVSGSEAFFGQGTRLTVV.

The chain carries TRBV28 and TRBJ1-5, with no clear D. Germline assignment: CDR1 MDHEN and CDR2 SYDVKM. The CDR3 contains 15 residues. Trimming pared 6 bases from V and 4 bases from J, leaving 16 bases between. The CDR3 coding sequence is TGTGCCAGCAGCCAGGACCTTACGGGTAATCAGCCCCAGCATTTT. Amino acid sequence: CASSQDLTGNQPQHF.

This sequence joins TRBV4-2 and TRBJ1-1, with D uncertain. The CDR3 consists of 13 residues. CDR1 is LGHNA and CDR2 is YNFKEQ in the germline V gene. Trimming shortened V by 5 bases and J by 3 bases, and 10 bases separated the two germline ends. The CDR3 DNA reads TGTGCCAGCAGCTTTCCGGGAGACACTGAAGCTTTCTTT. Translated: CASSFPGDTEAFF.

V and J are TRBV6-5 and TRBJ2-4; D remains ambiguous. Trimming left V 0 bases short and J 0 bases short, with 9 bases between. CDR1 and CDR2 from the germline V gene are MNHEY and SVGAGI. This CDR3 spans 16 amino acids. CDR3 DNA: TGTGCCAGCAGTTACTCGGGGAAGTTAGCCAAAAACATTCAGTACTTC. This codes for CASSYSGKLAKNIQYF.

J is TRBJ2-3 and V is TRBV18, with D perhaps assigned TRBD1 or TRBD2 (6 bases each). Per germline, CDR1 KGHSH and CDR2 LQKENI. This CDR3 contains 16 residues. Trimming took 6 bases from V and 0 from J, leaving 16 bases between them. CDR3 sequence reads: CASSPVGGPSTDTQYF. The CDR3, as DNA: TGTGCCAGCTCCCCTGTGGGGGGCCCTAGCACAGATACGCAGTATTTT.

The count of this clone is one. This chain uses TRBV5-6 with TRBJ2-3, with no clear D. V was clipped by 3 bases and J by 2 bases, with 1 base between them. The CDR3 is 11 amino acids. CDR1 is SGHDT and CDR2 is YYEEEE in the germline V gene. The CDR3 protein is CASSYTDTQYF. The CDR3 DNA reads TGTGCCAGCAGCTACACAGATACGCAGTATTTT.

This chain connects TRBV5-4 to TRBJ2-7; D may be TRBD1 or TRBD2 (6 bases each). V was shortened by 4 bases and J by 6 bases, with 17 bases between the two germline ends. The CDR3 totals 14 residues. Per germline, CDR1 SGHNT and CDR2 YYREEE (reference sequence). The CDR3 coding sequence is TGTGCCAGCAGCAGGGGGGACATCGATGGCGAGCAGTACTTC. Residues: CASSRGDIDGEQYF.

The rearrangement links TRBV28 to TRBJ2-6; TRBD1 aligns across 7 bases. The CDR3 length is 15 residues. In germline, CDR1 is MDHEN, CDR2 SYDVKM. V was clipped by 5 bases and J by 2 bases; unmatched bases: 3. The CDR3 here is CASSEGAAGANVLTF. The CDR3 region has the DNA TGTGCCAGCAGTGAGGGGGCAGCTGGGGCCAACGTCCTGACTTTC. The full variable domain, rest sourced from reference TRBV28 and TRBJ2-6, is DVKVTQSSRYLVKRTGEKVFLECVQDMDHENMFWYRQDPGLGLRLIYFSYDVKMKEKGDIPEGYSVSREKKERFSLILESASTNQTSMYLCASSEGAAGANVLTFGAGSRLTVL.